The T cell receptor beta chain described here comes from a study of blood T cells in healthy people across ages. Study-level points and caveats: Lack of knowledge of donor CMV status possibly confounded expanded clonotype changes.

The use of a sample-barcoded 5' primer and a J-beta primer mix characterized a second PCR of roughly 6 to 11 cycles. TCRdb analysed the 5' RACE reads with MiXCR anew, one entry per CDR3 protein. The sample records roughly 720,000 distinct CDR3 sequences, roughly 50% being singletons. On this clonotype itself: Its antigen is unknown.

This CDR3 has 16 residues. The trim removed 0 bases at V and 7 bases at J, leaving 10 bases unmatched. The germline CDR1 and CDR2 sequences are SGDLS and YYNGEE. The rearrangement links TRBV9 to TRBJ2-1, with 7 bases identical to TRBD2. The material sequenced was blood. The TCR comes from an elderly man in good health. The chain's CDR3 is CASSVENGRPGNEQFF. The CDR3 DNA sequence: TGTGCCAGCAGCGTAGAGAACGGGAGGCCCGGGAATGAGCAGTTCTTC.